Following are 16 T cell receptor beta chains from one sample sequenced in a study of tumor and adjacent non-tumor tissue in lung cancer. TCRbeta libraries were built with three rounds of nested PCR, modified from ARM-PCR. TCRdb used MiXCR to reprocess the multiplex PCR reads, holding one entry per CDR3 protein. The sample yields roughly 82,000 distinct CDR3 sequences, more than 75% seen once. The template was RNA from unsorted bulk tissue. This non-tumor lung sample came from over 3 cm beyond the tumor edge. Sequencing was performed on distant non-tumor lung tissue. The receptor set was obtained from a woman between 50 and 59 years old with non-small cell lung cancer.

This clonotype was counted ten times or more. The chain has TRBV6-5 and TRBJ1-1; perhaps TRBD1 as D (5 bases). Germline values: CDR1 MNHEY, CDR2 SVGAGI. V lost 5 bases, J lost 3 bases, and 13 bases lay in between. The CDR3 has 14 residues. The CDR3 coding sequence is TGTGCCAGCAGTAGGGGAAGGGTTTACACTGAAGCTTTCTTT. This translates into CASSRGRVYTEAFF.

This clonotype was seen a single time. The chain links TRBV12-3 or TRBV12-4 to TRBJ1-2, with D uncertain. The CDR3 runs 12 residues. CDR3 nucleotides: TGTGTCACCGGGGAAGGGAACTATGGCTACACCTTC. It codes for CVTGEGNYGYTF.

CDR3 region: CASVATKDYNEQFF. CDR3 nucleotide sequence: TGTGCCAGCGTAGCGACGAAGGACTACAATGAGCAGTTCTTC. This chain connects TRBV12-3 or TRBV12-4 to TRBJ2-1; TRBD2 might be the D (5 bases). The length of the CDR3 is 14 residues. V lost 8 bases, J lost 3 bases, and 14 bases lay in between.

This clonotype is medium-sized (0.01 to 0.1%). The chain joins TRBV6-1 to TRBJ1-2; unclear D gene. Trimming left V 10 bases short and J 2 bases short, with 8 bases between. This CDR3 comprises 11 residues. The germline V gene has CDR1 MNHNS and CDR2 SASEGT. CDR3 protein: CAIGGNYGYTF. The CDR3 region has the DNA TGTGCCATCGGCGGAAACTATGGCTACACCTTC.

Note on this clonotype: A much larger clone sits a single nucleotide away, making a read error possible. The J gene is TRBJ1-3, the V gene TRBV30, with no clear D. This CDR3 has 14 residues. CDR1 and CDR2 (germline): GTSNPN, SVGIG (reference sequence). The chain's CDR3 is CAWVGPGSGNIIYF. CDR3 DNA: TGTGCCTGGGTGGGCCCAGGTTCTGGAAACATCATATATTTT.

With respect to this clonotype: Mismatch with germline at one junction end may stem from a read error. DNA for the CDR3: TGTGCCAACAGCTTGCTAATATTGGGAACTGAAGCTTTCTTT. Encoded protein: CANSLLILGTEAFF. The chain joins TRBV11-2 to TRBJ1-1; D remains ambiguous. CDR3 size: 14 residues. Germline V gene data show CDR1 as SGHAT and CDR2 as FQNNGV.

Turning to this clonotype: A junction end diverges from the germline sequence, so it may reflect a read error. The chain recombines TRBV19 with TRBJ1-1; 7 nucleotides match TRBD1. The CDR3 length is 11 residues. Germline loops: CDR1 LNHDA, CDR2 SQIVND (reference sequence). CDR3 DNA sequence: TGTGTCAGTAGGACGGGACAGCAAGCTTTCTTT. It specifies CVSRTGQQAFF.

This clonotype has just one count. The genes are TRBV10-3 and TRBJ2-2; TRBD2 matches at 9 bases. The CDR3 length is 17 residues. CDR1 and CDR2 (germline): ENHRY, SYGVKD. The junction had 19 bases not matched to a gene; V was cut back by 8 bases and J by 9 bases. CDR3 residues: CAIRALAGDPRKRELFF. The CDR3 coding sequence is TGTGCCATCCGTGCGTTAGCGGGAGACCCGAGGAAAAGGGAGCTGTTTTTT.

Comment on this clonotype: This could be a read error, since a much larger clone is one nucleotide away. This is likely a read error, given that the CDR3 carries no conserved phenylalanine or tryptophan at its end. The chain has TRBV28 and TRBJ2-5, with no clear D. Germline loops: CDR1 MDHEN, CDR2 SYDVKM. Trimming removed 3 bases from V and 8 bases from J, with 10 bases in between. There are 12 residues in the CDR3. The CDR3 sequence is CASSFVLGTQYC. The CDR3 bases are TGTGCCAGCAGTTTTGTCTTGGGAACCCAGTACTGC.

A word on this clonotype: Since no conserved phenylalanine or tryptophan closes the CDR3, a read error is the likely cause. The gene calls are TRBV6-5 and TRBJ1-2, with D uncertain. The CDR3 length is 14 residues. The germline V and J ends were trimmed by 6 bases and 4 bases, with 15 bases remaining between them. In germline, CDR1 is MNHEY, CDR2 SVGAGI. DNA of the CDR3: TGTGCCAGCAGCGGGCCAGCGTGTGGCTATGGCTACACCCTC. It is translated as CASSGPACGYGYTL.

Details on this clonotype: This CDR3 is missing its conserved last phenylalanine or tryptophan, likely due to a read error. The DNA is left out, because the CDR3 cannot be placed on it with certainty; the CDR3 is given as TCRdb lists it. J is TRBJ1-3 and V is TRBV6-6; TRBD1, as called in the table, went unchecked against the DNA. The V gene's germline CDR1 is MNHNY and CDR2 SVGAGI (reference sequence). Inclusive of both ends, the CDR3 amounts to 16 amino acids. The CDR3: CASSYDSGGTGNTICL.

Concerning this clonotype itself: At one of its ends the junction is not consistent with the germline gene, which may arise from a read error. The chain links TRBV6-2 or TRBV6-3 to TRBJ2-1, with TRBD2 matching 8 bases. The length of the CDR3 is 16 residues. The germline CDR1 and CDR2 sequences are MNHEY and SVGEGT. The CDR3: CASSPGGARLHKEQFF. CDR3 nucleotides: TGTGCCAGCTCCCCGGGGGGGGCGAGGTTGCACAAAGAGCAGTTCTTC.

In this sample, this clonotype turned up many times. This may stem from a read error, because a much larger clone lies one nucleotide away. The chain has TRBV11-2 and TRBJ1-6; D is uncertain. CDR1 is SGHAT and CDR2 is FQNNGV in the germline V gene. This CDR3 spans 13 amino acids. V lost 0 bases and J 11 bases, leaving 8 bases between the germline ends. The CDR3 region is CASSLEAHPPLHF. As DNA, the CDR3 is TGTGCCAGCAGCTTAGAGGCGCATCCACCCCTCCACTTT.

The chain has TRBV7-9 and TRBJ1-1, with D perhaps TRBD1 (6 bases). CDR3 size: 14 residues. CDR1 is SEHNR and CDR2 is FQNEAQ in the germline V gene (reference sequence). V lost 6 bases, J lost 1 base, and 12 bases lay in between. The CDR3 DNA sequence: TGTGCCAGCAGGCGACAGGTGAAGAACACTGAAGCTTTCTTT. Its protein is CASRRQVKNTEAFF. Based on the CDR3 plus reference TRBV7-9 and TRBJ1-1, the full variable domain is DTGVSQNPRHKITKRGQNVTFRCDPISEHNRLYWYRQTLGQGPEFLTYFQNEAQLEKSRLLSDRFSAERPKGSFSTLEIQRTEQGDSAMYLCASRRQVKNTEAFFGQGTRLTVV.

This chain joins TRBV6-5 and TRBJ2-1, with D possibly matching TRBD2 (6 bases). Germline V lookup: CDR1 MNHEY, CDR2 SVGAGI. V lost 7 bases and J 3 bases, leaving 19 bases between the germline ends. The CDR3 length is 16 residues. The CDR3 nucleotides read TGTGCCAGCATCTCCCGACCCGAGGGAGGCTACAATGAGCAGTTCTTC. It specifies CASISRPEGGYNEQFF.

The V call is TRBV5-1, the J call TRBJ2-3, with a possible D match to TRBD2 (6 bases). Germline V gene data show CDR1 as SGHRS and CDR2 as YFSETQ. The V gene lost 9 bases and the J gene lost 5 bases, with 16 bases spanning the gap. The CDR3 has 13 residues. CDR3 protein: CATILGSRDTQYF. The CDR3 DNA follows: TGCGCCACGATCCTCGGGAGTCGAGATACGCAGTATTTT.